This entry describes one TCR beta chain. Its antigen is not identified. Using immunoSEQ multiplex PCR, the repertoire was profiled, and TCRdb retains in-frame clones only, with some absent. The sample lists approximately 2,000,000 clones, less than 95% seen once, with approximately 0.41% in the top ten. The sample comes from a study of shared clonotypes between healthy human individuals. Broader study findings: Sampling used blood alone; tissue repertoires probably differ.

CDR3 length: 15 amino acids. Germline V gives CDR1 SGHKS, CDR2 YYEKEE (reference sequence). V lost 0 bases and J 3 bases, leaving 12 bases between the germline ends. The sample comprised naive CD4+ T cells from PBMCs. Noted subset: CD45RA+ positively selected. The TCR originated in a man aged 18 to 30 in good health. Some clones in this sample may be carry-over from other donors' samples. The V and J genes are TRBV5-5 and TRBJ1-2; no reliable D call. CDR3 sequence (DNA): TGTGCCAGCAGCTTGGCCTTAAGAGAGGACTATGGCTACACCTTC. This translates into CASSLALREDYGYTF. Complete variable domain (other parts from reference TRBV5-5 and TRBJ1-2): DAGVTQSPTHLIKTRGQQVTLRCSPISGHKSVSWYQQVLGQGPQFIFQYYEKEERGRGNFPDRFSARQFPNYSSELNVNALLLGDSALYLCASSLALREDYGYTFGSGTRLTVV.